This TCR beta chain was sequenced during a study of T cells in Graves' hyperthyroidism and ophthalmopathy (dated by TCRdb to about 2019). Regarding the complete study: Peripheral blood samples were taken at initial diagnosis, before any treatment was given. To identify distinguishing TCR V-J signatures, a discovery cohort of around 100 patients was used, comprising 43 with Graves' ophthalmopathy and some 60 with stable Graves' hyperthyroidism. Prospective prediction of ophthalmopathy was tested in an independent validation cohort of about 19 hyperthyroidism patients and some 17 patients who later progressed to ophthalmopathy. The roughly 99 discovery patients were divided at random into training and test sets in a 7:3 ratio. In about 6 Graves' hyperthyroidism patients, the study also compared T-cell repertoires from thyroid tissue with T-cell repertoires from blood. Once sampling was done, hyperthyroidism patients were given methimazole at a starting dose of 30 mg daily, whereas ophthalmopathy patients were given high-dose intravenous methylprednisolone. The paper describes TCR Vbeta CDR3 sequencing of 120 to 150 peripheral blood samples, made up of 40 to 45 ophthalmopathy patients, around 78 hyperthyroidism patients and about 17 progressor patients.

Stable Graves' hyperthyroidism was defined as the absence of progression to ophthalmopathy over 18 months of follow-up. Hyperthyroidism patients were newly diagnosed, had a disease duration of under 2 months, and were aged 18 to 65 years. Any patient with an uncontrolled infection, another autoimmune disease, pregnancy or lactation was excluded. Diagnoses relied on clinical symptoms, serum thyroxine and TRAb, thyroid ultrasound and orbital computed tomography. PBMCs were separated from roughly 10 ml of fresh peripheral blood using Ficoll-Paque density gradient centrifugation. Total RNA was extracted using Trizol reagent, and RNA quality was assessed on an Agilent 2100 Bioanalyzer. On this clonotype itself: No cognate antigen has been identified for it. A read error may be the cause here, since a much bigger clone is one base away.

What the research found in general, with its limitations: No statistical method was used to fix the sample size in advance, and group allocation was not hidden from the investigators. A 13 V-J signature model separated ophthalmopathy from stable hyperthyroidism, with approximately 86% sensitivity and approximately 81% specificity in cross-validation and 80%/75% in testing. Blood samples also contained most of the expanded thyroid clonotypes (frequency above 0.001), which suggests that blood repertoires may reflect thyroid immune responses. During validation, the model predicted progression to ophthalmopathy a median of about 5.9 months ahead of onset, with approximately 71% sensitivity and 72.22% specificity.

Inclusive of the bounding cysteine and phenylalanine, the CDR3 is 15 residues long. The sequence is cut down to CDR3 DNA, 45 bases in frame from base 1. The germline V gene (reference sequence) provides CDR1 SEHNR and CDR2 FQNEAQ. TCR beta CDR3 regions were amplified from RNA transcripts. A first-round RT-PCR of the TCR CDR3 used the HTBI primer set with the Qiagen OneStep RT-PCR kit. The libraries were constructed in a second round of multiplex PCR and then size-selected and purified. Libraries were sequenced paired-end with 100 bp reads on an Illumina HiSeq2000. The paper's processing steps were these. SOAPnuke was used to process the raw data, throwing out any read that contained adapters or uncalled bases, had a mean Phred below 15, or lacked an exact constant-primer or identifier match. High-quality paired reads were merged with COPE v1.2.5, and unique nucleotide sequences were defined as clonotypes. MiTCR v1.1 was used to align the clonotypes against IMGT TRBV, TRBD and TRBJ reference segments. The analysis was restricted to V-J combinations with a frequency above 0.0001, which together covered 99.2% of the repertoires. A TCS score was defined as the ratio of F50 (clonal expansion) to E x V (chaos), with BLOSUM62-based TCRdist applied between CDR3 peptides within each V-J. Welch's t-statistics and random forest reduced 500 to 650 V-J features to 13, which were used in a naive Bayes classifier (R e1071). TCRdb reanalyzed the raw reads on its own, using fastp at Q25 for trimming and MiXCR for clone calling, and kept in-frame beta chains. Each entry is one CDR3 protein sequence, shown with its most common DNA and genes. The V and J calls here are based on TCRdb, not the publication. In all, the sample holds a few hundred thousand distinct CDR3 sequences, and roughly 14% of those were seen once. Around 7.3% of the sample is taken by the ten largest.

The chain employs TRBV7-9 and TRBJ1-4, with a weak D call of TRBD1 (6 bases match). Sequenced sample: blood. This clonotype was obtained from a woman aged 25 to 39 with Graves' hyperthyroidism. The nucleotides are TGTGCCGGCAGCTACCAACAGGGCGGCAATGAAAAACTGTTTTTT. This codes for CAGSYQQGGNEKLFF.